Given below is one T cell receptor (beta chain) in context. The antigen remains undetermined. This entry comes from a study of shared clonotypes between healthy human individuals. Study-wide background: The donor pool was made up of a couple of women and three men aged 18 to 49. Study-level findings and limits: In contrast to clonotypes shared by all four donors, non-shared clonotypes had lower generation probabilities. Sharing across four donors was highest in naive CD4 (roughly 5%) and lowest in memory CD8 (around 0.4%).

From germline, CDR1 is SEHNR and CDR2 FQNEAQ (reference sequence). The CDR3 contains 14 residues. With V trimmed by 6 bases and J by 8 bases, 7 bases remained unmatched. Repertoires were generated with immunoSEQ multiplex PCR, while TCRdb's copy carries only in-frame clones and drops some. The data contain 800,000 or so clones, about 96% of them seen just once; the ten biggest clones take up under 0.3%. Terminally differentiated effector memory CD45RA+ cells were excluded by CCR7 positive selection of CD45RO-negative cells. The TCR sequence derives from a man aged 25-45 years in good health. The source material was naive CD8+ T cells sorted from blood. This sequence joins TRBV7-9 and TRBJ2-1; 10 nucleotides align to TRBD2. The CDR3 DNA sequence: TGTGCCAGCAGTCACTTAGCGGGGGGCGATGAGCAGTTCTTC. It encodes CASSHLAGGDEQFF.